Listed here are 32 T cell receptor beta chains from one sample, sequenced in a study of blood T cells in healthy people across ages (dated by TCRdb to 2015 to 2017). Receptor libraries were prepared by 5' RACE. Data came from an Illumina HiSeq 2500. A second PCR of about 6 to 12 cycles was run with a J-beta primer mix and a sample-barcoded 5' primer. TCRdb reran the public reads through fastp at Q25 and MiXCR, keeping productive beta chains. Rows with one shared CDR3 protein collapse into an entry with the most common genes and DNA. The sample table records approximately 800,000 distinct CDR3 sequences; about three fifths of these occur just once. The ten largest clones take up 22% of the sample. Source material: blood. The source is a man younger than 45 in good health.

Comments on this clonotype: A junction end diverges from the germline sequence, so it may reflect a read error. This sequence joins TRBV28 and TRBJ2-7; 10 positions agree with TRBD2. This CDR3 spans 17 amino acids. Germline CDR1 MDHEN, CDR2 SYDVKM. The CDR3 region is CASRGPTLAGALYEQYF. The DNA for the CDR3 is TGCGCCAGCAGAGGCCCCACTCTAGCGGGAGCTCTCTACGAGCAGTACTTC.

The chain combines TRBV20-1 with TRBJ2-1, with D unclear. The CDR3 is 14 residues long. Trimming removed 1 base from V and 6 bases from J, with 13 bases in between. Germline V gives CDR1 DFQATT, CDR2 SNEGSKA (reference sequence). CDR3 nucleotide sequence: TGCAGTGCTAGAGGGTTCGGGCCGGTCAATGAGCAGTTCTTC. Encoded protein: CSARGFGPVNEQFF.

The chain employs TRBV13 and TRBJ2-7; no firm D call. Trimming stripped 4 bases from V and 4 bases from J, with 14 bases between. The length of the CDR3 is 14 residues. The germline gives CDR1 PRHDT, CDR2 FYEKMQ (reference sequence). The CDR3 nucleotides are TGTGCCAGCAGCTCAGCCCCCGATGCATACGAGCAGTACTTC. Protein product: CASSSAPDAYEQYF.

Points on this clonotype: A much larger clonotype is one base distant, so this may be a read error. The J gene is TRBJ1-6, the V gene TRBV7-2, with D unclear. The CDR3 has 14 amino acids. CDR1 is SGHTA, CDR2 FQGNSA, per germline. CDR3 bases: TGTGCCAGCAGCTGGAGCTCCAATAATTCACCCCTCCACTTT. Its translation is CASSWSSNNSPLHF.

V and J are TRBV5-1 and TRBJ1-2; D call uncertain. The CDR3 has 14 amino acids. V was cut by 0 bases and J by 6 bases, with 12 bases left in between. Per the germline V gene, CDR1 is SGHRS and CDR2 is YFSETQ. CDR3 sequence: CASSLGSSADGYTF. DNA of the CDR3: TGCGCCAGCAGCTTGGGAAGCAGTGCCGATGGCTACACCTTC.

In its sample, this clonotype was seen a few times. The chain combines TRBV20-1 with TRBJ1-1, with D possibly matching TRBD1 (5 bases). Germline-derived CDR1 and CDR2 are DFQATT and SNEGSKA (reference sequence). The V and J ends lost 5 bases and 1 base respectively, with 11 bases between them. This CDR3 has 13 residues. CDR3 DNA sequence: TGCAGTGCTGGTAGACAGTCGAACACTGAAGCTTTCTTT. Translated, it gives CSAGRQSNTEAFF.

The V and J genes are TRBV7-2 and TRBJ2-1, with 11 positions matching TRBD2. Per the germline V gene, CDR1 is SGHTA and CDR2 is FQGNSA. CDR3 size: 13 residues. V lost 6 bases, J lost 7 bases, and 2 bases stayed unmatched. CDR3 DNA sequence: TGTGCCAGCAGAAGGACTAGCGGGAATGAGCAGTTCTTC. Its translation is CASRRTSGNEQFF.

J is TRBJ2-6 and V is TRBV5-8, with no clear D. This CDR3 is 14 amino acids long. V was cut by 7 bases and J by 2 bases, with 10 bases left in between. Germline V gene data show CDR1 as SGHTS and CDR2 as YDEGEE. The CDR3 here is CASRIVTGANVLTF. For the CDR3, the DNA is TGTGCCAGCCGCATCGTAACTGGGGCCAACGTCCTGACTTTC. Looking up the rest from reference TRBV5-8 and TRBJ2-6 gives the full variable domain: EAGVTQSPTHLIKTRGQQATLRCSPISGHTSVYWYQQALGLGLQFLLWYDEGEERNRGNFPPRFSGRQFPNYSSELNVNALELEDSALYLCASRIVTGANVLTFGAGSRLTVL.

This clonotype came up a few times. The V and J genes are TRBV15 and TRBJ2-1; D may match TRBD1 or TRBD2 (6 bases each). This CDR3 is built from 15 residues. CDR1 is LNHNV and CDR2 is YYDKDF in the germline V gene (reference sequence). V was pared by 0 bases and J by 3 bases, with 9 bases between. CDR3 coding DNA: TGTGCCACCAGCAGAGACAGGGGAGGCTACAATGAGCAGTTCTTC. Translating gives CATSRDRGGYNEQFF.

The genes are TRBV14 and TRBJ2-5; TRBD2 aligns across 12 bases. The trim removed 4 bases at V and 2 bases at J, leaving 5 bases unmatched. The germline V gene encodes CDR1 SGHDN and CDR2 FVKESK. The CDR3 is made up of 16 amino acids. CDR3 in amino acids: CASSPALAGGQETQYF. CDR3 nucleotides: TGTGCCAGCAGCCCCGCACTAGCGGGAGGTCAAGAGACCCAGTACTTC. Looking up the rest from reference TRBV14 and TRBJ2-5 gives the full variable domain: EAGVTQFPSHSVIEKGQTVTLRCDPISGHDNLYWYRRVMGKEIKFLLHFVKESKQDESGMPNNRFLAERTGGTYSTLKVQPAELEDSGVYFCASSPALAGGQETQYFGPGTRLLVL.

The sample holds a few counts of this clonotype. The chain couples TRBV20-1 to TRBJ2-5; no definite D call. Germline V lookup: CDR1 DFQATT, CDR2 SNEGSKA (reference sequence). V lost 4 bases, J lost 3 bases, and 15 bases lay in between. The CDR3 is made up of 14 amino acids. The CDR3 DNA is TGCAGTGCTACCCGCTATGGCCCGGAAGAGACCCAGTACTTC. Its protein product is CSATRYGPEETQYF.

This clonotype was counted at least ten times. The chain links TRBV29-1 to TRBJ1-2; no firm D call. CDR3 length equals 12 residues. V lost 3 bases, J lost 0 bases, and 5 bases lay in between. Looked up from germline, CDR1 is SQVTM and CDR2 is ANQGSEA. This CDR3 is CSVDRANYGYTF. The CDR3 region has the DNA TGCAGCGTTGACAGAGCTAACTATGGCTACACCTTC.

This chain links TRBV20-1 with TRBJ1-2; D may be TRBD1 (5 bases). Germline CDR1 is DFQATT and CDR2 is SNEGSKA (reference sequence). The V and J ends lost 5 bases and 2 bases respectively, with 12 bases between them. This CDR3 comprises 13 residues. The CDR3 DNA reads TGCAGTGCTGGGGTAGGGGCCAACTATGGCTACACCTTC. The encoded protein is CSAGVGANYGYTF.

This chain joins TRBV12-3 or TRBV12-4 and TRBJ2-6; the D is unclear. CDR3 length: 13 amino acids. V was pared by 11 bases and J by 1 base, with 9 bases between. CDR3 in amino acids: CAVSGSGANVLTF. CDR3 in DNA: TGTGCCGTCTCAGGTTCTGGGGCCAACGTCCTGACTTTC.

V and J are TRBV6-2 or TRBV6-3 and TRBJ2-7; 7 nucleotides align to TRBD2. CDR1 and CDR2 (germline): MNHEY, SVGEGT. After removal of 4 bases from V and 4 bases from J, the junction contained 13 bases not matched to a gene. The CDR3 loop spans 16 amino acids. The CDR3 region is CASSFLRGGEVYEQYF. CDR3 in DNA: TGTGCCAGCAGTTTTCTGCGCGGGGGAGAAGTGTACGAGCAGTACTTC.

This chain connects TRBV12-3 or TRBV12-4 to TRBJ2-5; 7 bases map to TRBD2. V was clipped by 6 bases and J by 4 bases; unmatched bases: 5. CDR3 length: 13 residues. The CDR3: CASSLTSVETQYF. The CDR3 DNA sequence: TGTGCCAGCAGCCTAACTAGCGTAGAGACCCAGTACTTC.

This sequence joins TRBV7-2 and TRBJ2-7, with D possibly matching TRBD1 (7 bases). V lost 1 base to trimming and J lost 1 base, with 11 bases between them. The CDR3 is 15 amino acids. The germline CDR1 and CDR2 sequences are SGHTA and FQGNSA. In nucleotides, the CDR3 is TGTGCCAGCAGCTTAGGCGGGACAGCTTCCTACGAGCAGTACTTC. Translated, it gives CASSLGGTASYEQYF.

This clonotype was picked up a small number of times. The V gene is TRBV20-1, the J gene TRBJ2-1, with D perhaps TRBD2 (6 bases). The V end was cut by 3 bases, the J end by 7 bases, with 10 bases between. CDR3 size: 12 residues. Looked up from germline, CDR1 is DFQATT and CDR2 is SNEGSKA (reference sequence). The CDR3, as DNA: TGCAGTGCTAGCGGGAGCATGAATGAGCAGTTCTTC. It codes for CSASGSMNEQFF.

This clonotype was detected a few times. The chain recombines TRBV29-1 with TRBJ2-5; no clear D. Trimming removed 5 bases from V and 2 bases from J, with 12 bases in between. This CDR3 is built from 13 residues. Germline V CDR1 and CDR2: SQVTM, ANQGSEA. CDR3 sequence reads: CSVTGLLQETQYF. In DNA, the CDR3 is TGCAGCGTTACGGGCCTACTTCAAGAGACCCAGTACTTC. The full variable domain, in which reference TRBV29-1 and TRBJ2-5 provide the parts outside the CDR3, is SAVISQKPSRDICQRGTSLTIQCQVDSQVTMMFWYRQQPGQSLTLIATANQGSEATYESGFVIDKFPISRPNLTFSTLTVSNMSPEDSSIYLCSVTGLLQETQYFGPGTRLLVL.

The genes are TRBV4-1 and TRBJ1-2; TRBD1 matches at 8 bases. The CDR3 runs 16 residues. Per the germline V gene, CDR1 is MGHRA and CDR2 is YSYEKL. After removal of 6 bases from V and 4 bases from J, the junction contained 13 bases not matched to a gene. CDR3 DNA sequence: TGCGCCAGCAGGCGTCCCGGACAGGGAAGCAGCTATGGCTACACCTTC. Its protein is CASRRPGQGSSYGYTF.

V gene TRBV7-2 combines with J gene TRBJ2-7; weak D call: TRBD1 (5 bases). CDR1 and CDR2 from the germline V gene are SGHTA and FQGNSA. Trimming shortened V by 4 bases and J by 2 bases, and 12 bases separated the two germline ends. The CDR3 runs 14 residues. The CDR3 reads CASSWTSTTYEQYF. CDR3 bases: TGTGCCAGCAGCTGGACATCCACAACCTACGAGCAGTACTTC.

This chain joins TRBV10-3 and TRBJ2-7; D gene unclear. This CDR3 contains 8 residues. The germline V gene has CDR1 ENHRY and CDR2 SYGVKD. With 7 bases removed from V and 6 bases from J, the gap between germline ends came to 1 base. The CDR3 nucleotides are TGTGCCATCACCGAGCAGTACTTC. Residues: CAITEQYF.

This clonotype was found a few times. This rearrangement joins TRBV20-1 to TRBJ2-3; TRBD1 aligns across 8 bases. V lost 6 bases and J lost 6; bases outside the gene matches: 8. The CDR3 is 13 amino acids. CDR1 is DFQATT, CDR2 SNEGSKA, per germline (reference sequence). CDR3 in amino acids: CSAISDRGDTQYF. Written as DNA, the CDR3 is TGCAGTGCGATAAGCGACAGGGGTGATACGCAGTATTTT.

The V gene is TRBV7-2, the J gene TRBJ2-3, with TRBD2 identical over 11 bases. The CDR3 runs 16 residues. Germline-derived CDR1 and CDR2 are SGHTA and FQGNSA. J gave up 6 bases and V 5 bases, and 10 bases lay outside the gene matches. The CDR3 spells CASSPYSGGAFDTQYF. The CDR3 DNA is TGTGCCAGCAGCCCCTATAGCGGGGGGGCGTTTGATACGCAGTATTTT.

This clonotype was counted only a few times. The chain recombines TRBV2 with TRBJ2-7, with D maybe TRBD1 (5 bases). The germline V and J ends were trimmed by 5 bases and 1 base, with 15 bases remaining between them. The V gene's germline CDR1 is SNHLY and CDR2 FYNNEI. The CDR3 has 15 residues. CDR3: CASSPQGKLSYEQYF. CDR3 nucleotide sequence: TGTGCCAGCAGTCCCCAGGGAAAACTATCCTACGAGCAGTACTTC.

The chain employs TRBV7-2 and TRBJ2-6; weak D call: TRBD1 (5 bases). CDR3 length: 17 amino acids. V dropped 2 bases and J dropped 2 bases, with 13 bases sitting between them. Germline loops: CDR1 SGHTA, CDR2 FQGNSA. The CDR3 spells CASSLKGAAAGANVLTF. Here the CDR3 DNA reads TGTGCCAGCAGCTTAAAAGGGGCGGCTGCTGGGGCCAACGTCCTGACTTTC. Full variable domain (outside the CDR3, taken from reference TRBV7-2 and TRBJ2-6): GAGVSQSPSNKVTEKGKDVELRCDPISGHTALYWYRQSLGQGLEFLIYFQGNSAPDKSGLPSDRFSAERTGGSVSTLTIQRTQQEDSAVYLCASSLKGAAAGANVLTFGAGSRLTVL.

This sequence joins TRBV20-1 and TRBJ1-5, with TRBD1 identical over 9 bases. This CDR3 has 12 amino acids. The V segment lost 6 bases and the J segment 7 bases; nucleotides outside the gene matches: 4. The germline V gene has CDR1 DFQATT and CDR2 SNEGSKA (reference sequence). CDR3 region: CSARDREQPQHF. In nucleotides, the CDR3 is TGCAGTGCAAGGGACAGGGAACAGCCCCAGCATTTT.

The chain combines TRBV20-1 with TRBJ1-4, with D possibly being TRBD1 (6 bases). V lost 6 bases, J lost 7 bases, and 18 bases lay in between. Germline CDR1 and CDR2: DFQATT and SNEGSKA (reference sequence). CDR3 length equals 14 residues. The CDR3 loop is CSATDRMVREKLFF. As DNA, the CDR3 is TGCAGTGCAACCGACAGGATGGTTCGTGAAAAACTGTTTTTT.

The chain is built from TRBV29-1 and TRBJ1-5; TRBD1 agrees at 7 bases. J gave up 4 bases and V 4 bases, and 4 bases lay outside the gene matches. Germline CDR1 is SQVTM and CDR2 is ANQGSEA. The CDR3 runs 13 residues. The CDR3, as DNA: TGCAGCGTTGCGGAGGGGGCAAATCAGCCCCAGCATTTT. It specifies CSVAEGANQPQHF.

This clonotype was seen only a few times. The chain is built from TRBV7-6 and TRBJ2-5; 7 bases are a match to TRBD2. The CDR3 sequence is 17 residues long. Germline loops: CDR1 SGHVS, CDR2 FNYEAQ. The ends lost 6 bases at V and 3 bases at J; junction bases unmatched: 16. The chain's CDR3 is CASSLTLAGPSKETQYF. The CDR3 DNA sequence: TGTGCCAGCAGTTTAACTTTAGCGGGTCCCTCCAAAGAGACCCAGTACTTC.

The chain uses TRBV18 and TRBJ2-2, with 8 bases aligning to TRBD2. The CDR3 runs 14 residues. The J segment lost 0 bases and the V segment lost 8 bases, leaving 2 bases of the junction unmatched. Germline-derived CDR1 and CDR2 are KGHSH and LQKENI. DNA for the CDR3: TGTGCCAGCCAGCGGGGGCCGAACACCGGGGAGCTGTTTTTT. Residues: CASQRGPNTGELFF.

The chain has TRBV29-1 and TRBJ2-3; possible D gene TRBD2, 5 bases. The V gene's germline CDR1 is SQVTM and CDR2 ANQGSEA. Trimming cost V 7 bases and J 4 bases, with 21 bases left between them. This CDR3 is 15 amino acids long. CDR3 DNA: TGCAGCGCTCTCCTACCCAGCGCGGGCCCAGATACGCAGTATTTT. As protein: CSALLPSAGPDTQYF.